One sample yielded the 17 T cell receptor beta chains listed below, sequenced in a study of blood T cells in healthy people across ages. A J-beta primer mix and a sample-barcoded 5' primer were used in a second PCR of roughly 6 to 12 cycles. MiXCR was run by TCRdb on the 5' RACE reads, yielding one entry per CDR3 protein. The data show about 570,000 distinct CDR3 sequences, with roughly 29% seen just once and approximately 18% held by the top ten. The source material was blood. The receptors originated from a woman aged 70 to 79 in good health.

Ten or more counts support this clonotype. One end of the junction does not line up with germline, which may come from a read error. The gene calls are TRBV7-7 and TRBJ2-3; TRBD2 might be the D (6 bases). CDR3 length: 15 residues. Germline-derived CDR1 and CDR2 are SSHAT and FNYEAQ (reference sequence). Written as DNA, the CDR3 is TGTGCTAGCAGCTTAGGCCAGGGACTCACAGATACGCAGTATTTT. The encoded protein is CASSLGQGLTDTQYF.

The chain has TRBV20-1 and TRBJ2-1; 8 bases agree with TRBD2. This CDR3 spans 13 amino acids. Germline CDR1 DFQATT, CDR2 SNEGSKA (reference sequence). The CDR3 DNA sequence: TGCAGGGCGAACCGGGGGGGCTACAATGAGCAGTTCTTC. Translation gives CRANRGGYNEQFF.

This clonotype was counted only a few times. The V and J genes are TRBV30 and TRBJ1-2; no clear D. The CDR3 consists of 11 residues. Trimming took off 1 base at V and 8 bases at J, with 8 bases between the two ends. CDR1 GTSNPN and CDR2 SVGIG come from the germline V gene (reference sequence). CDR3 coding DNA: TGTGCCTGGAGTGGTATCGTGGGCTACACCTTC. Amino acids: CAWSGIVGYTF.

This rearrangement joins TRBV27 to TRBJ1-2, with D hard to call. Trimming took 3 bases from V and 2 from J, leaving 10 bases between them. CDR3 length: 14 amino acids. CDR1 MNHEY and CDR2 SMNVEV come from the germline V gene (reference sequence). This CDR3 is CASSLRLQNYGYTF. The CDR3 bases are TGTGCCAGCAGTTTGCGTCTCCAAAACTATGGCTACACCTTC.

A few counts support this clonotype. The chain couples TRBV2 to TRBJ2-5, with 10 bases matching TRBD1. TRBJ2-1 explains the end of the DNA better; the J call may be wrong. The CDR3 contains 13 residues. Germline V gives CDR1 SNHLY, CDR2 FYNNEI. The CDR3 DNA reads TGTGCCAGCAGTGGACAGGGGGCAGGGGAGCAGTTCTTC. The encoded protein is CASSGQGAGEQFF.

This clonotype appeared a few times. The genes are TRBV14 and TRBJ1-4; no firm D call. Between the trimmed V and J ends, which lost 7 bases and 2 bases, there was a span of 8 bases. This CDR3 spans 13 amino acids. Germline V gene sequence: CDR1 SGHDN, CDR2 FVKESK. CDR3 protein: CASNGQTNEKLFF. The CDR3 DNA reads TGTGCCAGCAACGGGCAGACTAATGAAAAACTGTTTTTT.

The V call is TRBV7-9, the J call TRBJ2-5; possible D gene TRBD1, 5 bases. Per germline, CDR1 SEHNR and CDR2 FQNEAQ (reference sequence). V was trimmed by 5 bases and J by 2 bases, leaving 15 bases between them. The CDR3 totals 15 residues. Here the CDR3 DNA reads TGTGCCAGCAGCCCAACAGGAACGATTCAAGAGACCCAGTACTTC. It is translated as CASSPTGTIQETQYF.

In regard to this clonotype: An end of the junction does not agree with germline; a read error may underlie this. The chain carries TRBV29-1 and TRBJ2-6, with D possibly called TRBD1 or TRBD2 (5 bases each). This CDR3 is built from 14 residues. The V gene's germline CDR1 is SQVTM and CDR2 ANQGSEA. CDR3 nucleotides: TGCAGCGCCAAGGTCACTAGTGGGGCCAACCTCCTGACTTTC. This codes for CSAKVTSGANLLTF.

The rearrangement joins TRBV4-2 to TRBJ2-3; 10 bases agree with TRBD2. Per the germline V gene, CDR1 is LGHNA and CDR2 is YNFKEQ. The J segment lost 5 bases and the V segment lost 3 bases, leaving 5 bases of the junction unmatched. The CDR3 runs 15 residues. The CDR3 here is CASSQLVAGGDTQYF. The CDR3 nucleotides are TGTGCCAGCAGCCAGTTGGTAGCGGGGGGAGATACGCAGTATTTT.

CDR3 in DNA: TGTGCCAGCGGTTCTGACAGGGGGAACACTGAAGCTTTCTTT. This encodes CASGSDRGNTEAFF. V usage is TRBV12-3 or TRBV12-4 and J usage is TRBJ1-1; 8 nucleotides match TRBD1. V was clipped by 8 bases and J by 1 base; unmatched bases: 6. This CDR3 is 14 amino acids long.

CDR3 coding DNA: TGTGCCAGCGGACGTGGGACCTATGGCTACACCTTC. Translation gives CASGRGTYGYTF. The J gene is TRBJ1-2, the V gene TRBV6-2 or TRBV6-3; weak D call: TRBD1 (5 bases). The germline V gene encodes CDR1 MNHEY and CDR2 SVGEGT. The CDR3 contains 12 residues. V was shortened by 8 bases and J by 4 bases, with 11 bases between the two germline ends.

Worth noting for this clonotype: A junction end diverges from the germline sequence, so it may reflect a read error. The J gene is TRBJ2-5, the V gene TRBV6-5; D is undetermined. CDR3 length: 12 residues. Germline V gives CDR1 MNHEY, CDR2 SVGAGI. CDR3 protein: CAGSSSQETQYF. The CDR3 DNA follows: TGTGCCGGCAGCTCCTCCCAAGAGACCCAGTACTTC.

This clonotype has ten or more counts. J is TRBJ1-2 and V is TRBV7-8; no definite D call. Between the trimmed V and J ends, which lost 3 bases and 1 base, there was a span of 9 bases. This CDR3 region has 14 residues. Germline V gives CDR1 SGHVS, CDR2 FQNEAQ. CDR3 loop: CASSLGQINYGYTF. The CDR3 DNA reads TGTGCCAGCAGCTTGGGTCAGATTAACTATGGCTACACCTTC. The whole variable domain, remainder taken from reference TRBV7-8 and TRBJ1-2, is GAGVSQSPRYKVAKRGQDVALRCDPISGHVSLFWYQQALGQGPEFLTYFQNEAQLDKSGLPSDRFFAERPEGSVSTLKIQRTQQEDSAVYLCASSLGQINYGYTFGSGTRLTVV.

The DNA for the CDR3 is TGTGCCAGCAGCCAACGCGAGGGCCTAGGGGATACGCAGTATTTT. Residues: CASSQREGLGDTQYF. The gene calls are TRBV3-1 and TRBJ2-3, with D tentatively TRBD2 (5 bases). The V and J ends lost 2 bases and 6 bases respectively, with 15 bases between them. The germline gives CDR1 LGHDT, CDR2 YNNKEL (reference sequence). The CDR3 consists of 15 residues.

This clonotype was found a few times. The chain joins TRBV15 to TRBJ2-5; D possibly corresponds to TRBD1 (5 bases). With 5 bases removed from V and 3 bases from J, the gap between germline ends came to 10 bases. Per germline, CDR1 LNHNV and CDR2 YYDKDF (reference sequence). The CDR3 spans 13 residues. The CDR3 protein is CATSYDRKETQYF. The CDR3 DNA sequence: TGTGCCACCAGCTACGACAGAAAAGAGACCCAGTACTTC.

This clonotype was found a few times. The chain links TRBV4-3 to TRBJ1-2, with a weak D call TRBD1 (5 bases). The CDR3 covers 15 residues. CDR1 LGHNA and CDR2 YSLEER come from the germline V gene. The ends were cut back, 0 bases at V and 7 bases at J, with 15 bases in the middle. CDR3 nucleotide sequence: TGCGCCAGCAGCCAAGAGATCAGGGACGAGCTTGGCTACACCTTC. As protein: CASSQEIRDELGYTF.

About this clonotype: At one boundary the junction diverges from the germline segment, which might be a read error. The DNA for the CDR3 is TGTGCCAGCAGCGCGAGTATTGGCGAAAAGCTGTTTTTT. Translation: CASSASIGEKLFF. The chain couples TRBV3-1 to TRBJ1-4; D is unresolved. Germline values: CDR1 LGHDT, CDR2 YNNKEL (reference sequence). The CDR3 has 13 amino acids.